Listed below are T cell receptor beta chains from one sample, sequenced in a study of early T cells in non-severe SARS-CoV-2 infection. TCRdb itself ran the 5' RACE reads through MiXCR, one entry per CDR3 protein. The sample has about 110,000 distinct CDR3 sequences, 9% to 14% seen once; the top ten hold around 2.9%. The sequenced sample consisted of whole blood. Receptors were obtained from an adult who was a healthcare worker with PCR-confirmed SARS-CoV-2 infection or an uninfected control (not recorded which). CDR3s include the opening cysteine and the closing phenylalanine or tryptophan. The order of the fields is CDR3 protein, CDR3 DNA, clone size, D gene, V gene, J gene. D genes are given only for firm matches. Clone size, where shown, is once, few, many, or a class for clones that have expanded.

CASSPRGDNQPQHF	TGTGCCAGCAGCCCCCGGGGGGACAATCAGCCCCAGCATTTT	few	.	TRBV11-3	TRBJ1-5
CASSTRRGGGQPQHF	TGTGCCAGCAGCACTCGGAGGGGAGGAGGGCAGCCCCAGCATTTT	.	.	TRBV5-6	TRBJ1-5
CASGWKDPDYGYTF	TGTGCTAGTGGTTGGAAGGACCCCGACTATGGCTACACCTTC	.	.	TRBV12-5	TRBJ1-2
CASSAGGERYNEQFF	TGTGCCAGCAGTGCGGGGGGGGAGCGGTACAATGAGCAGTTCTTC	.	TRBD2	TRBV6-4	TRBJ2-1
CASSLVGDRHNEQFF	TGCGCCAGCAGCTTGGTAGGGGATCGGCACAATGAGCAGTTCTTC	.	.	TRBV5-1	TRBJ2-1
CASSELSGAYNEQFF	TGCGCCAGCAGTGAGTTATCGGGCGCCTACAATGAGCAGTTCTTC	many	.	TRBV10-1	TRBJ2-1
CASSFPGQGRSYEQYF	TGTGCCAGCAGTTTTCCGGGACAGGGTAGGAGCTACGAGCAGTACTTC	many	TRBD1	TRBV6-6	TRBJ2-7
CASMGGGRNEQFF	TGTGCCAGTATGGGGGGGGGCCGAAATGAGCAGTTCTTC	many	.	TRBV19	TRBJ2-1
CASRQGEGADTQYF	TGCGCCAGCAGACAGGGGGAAGGCGCAGATACGCAGTATTTT	many	TRBD1	TRBV4-1	TRBJ2-3
CASTSNWVGKNIQYF	TGTGCCAGTACCTCGAACTGGGTGGGCAAAAACATTCAGTACTTC	.	.	TRBV19	TRBJ2-4
CASSPPRGGAIYEQYF	TGTGCCAGCAGCCCCCCCCGAGGAGGGGCAATCTACGAGCAGTACTTC	many	.	TRBV3-1	TRBJ2-7
CASSLLAGGELFF	TGTGCCAGCAGCTTGCTAGCCGGCGGGGAGCTGTTTTTT	many	.	TRBV11-2	TRBJ2-2
CASSPGTVADTEAFF	TGCGCCAGCAGCCCCGGGACAGTGGCTGACACTGAAGCTTTCTTT	.	TRBD1	TRBV5-1	TRBJ1-1
CATSRDDREDEKLFF	TGTGCCACCAGCAGAGACGACAGGGAGGATGAAAAACTGTTTTTT	.	TRBD1	TRBV15	TRBJ1-4
CSARDPATGGVLGEQYF	TGCAGTGCTAGAGATCCAGCGACAGGGGGTGTCCTTGGGGAGCAGTACTTC	few	TRBD1	TRBV20-1	TRBJ2-7
CATSRGVQSNQPQHF	TGTGCCACCAGCAGAGGAGTCCAGTCCAATCAGCCCCAGCATTTT	many	.	TRBV15	TRBJ1-5
CASTQTSGRGSGANVLTF	TGTGCCAGCACCCAAACGAGCGGGAGGGGCTCTGGGGCCAACGTCCTGACTTTC	many	TRBD2	TRBV7-9	TRBJ2-6
CSARDGVNTEAFF	TGCAGTGCTAGAGATGGGGTGAACACTGAAGCTTTCTTT	.	.	TRBV20-1	TRBJ1-1
CAIRETGAEAFF	TGTGCCATCAGGGAAACAGGAGCTGAAGCTTTCTTT	few	.	TRBV10-3	TRBJ1-1
CASSLTTDPGETQYF	TGTGCCAGCAGCTTAACGACAGACCCCGGGGAGACCCAGTACTTC	many	.	TRBV7-3	TRBJ2-5
CSVLVVEKLFF	TGCAGCGTTTTGGTTGTTGAAAAACTGTTTTTT	.	.	TRBV29-1	TRBJ1-4
CASSPLNGNTEAFF	TGTGCCAGCTCACCACTAAACGGGAACACTGAAGCTTTCTTT	many	.	TRBV18	TRBJ1-1
CASSPTGRPTNEKLFF	TGTGCCAGCAGTCCGACTGGGAGACCAACTAATGAAAAACTGTTTTTT	.	.	TRBV6-4	TRBJ1-4
CASSLEGRARGLNTEAFF	TGCGCCAGCAGCTTGGAAGGCAGGGCCCGGGGCTTGAACACTGAAGCTTTCTTT	few	.	TRBV5-1	TRBJ1-1